This T cell receptor beta chain is drawn from a study of T cells in Graves' hyperthyroidism and ophthalmopathy. V was clipped by 5 bases and J by 4 bases; unmatched bases: 15. Germline-derived CDR1 and CDR2 are MNHGY and SVAAGI. The CDR3 runs 17 residues. TCR beta CDR3 regions were amplified from RNA. First-round RT-PCR of the TCR CDR3 relied on the HTBI primer set. TCRdb fed the multiplex PCR reads into MiXCR, producing one record per CDR3 protein. This table holds around 500,000 distinct CDR3 sequences, around 13% found once. As to this clonotype: A much bigger clone sits one base away, suggesting this may be a read error.

Diagnoses rested on clinical symptoms, serum thyroxine and TRAb, thyroid ultrasound and orbital computed tomography. V gene TRBV6-9 combines with J gene TRBJ1-1; 8 bases map to TRBD1. The sample comprised blood. This TCR was sampled from a woman between 40 and 50 years old with Graves' hyperthyroidism. The CDR3 coding sequence is TGTGCCAGCAGTCATGGGGGGGCAGGGGGCGTTATCACTGAAGCTTTCTTT. This gives the protein CASSHGGAGGVITEAFF.